The clone carrying this T cell receptor (beta chain) was seen a single time. Its antigen is unknown. The data stem from a study of Ad26.COV2.S vaccination and SARS-CoV-2 variants. Assay used: immunoSEQ multiplex PCR; TCRdb lists only in-frame clones, some missing. The sample contains 380,000 or so clones, around 89% of which appear only once. Study-wide findings and caveats: Vaccine and placebo recipients had similar non-spike TCR breadth. Measurements of TCR breadth and depth may have given underestimates of the total T cell responses. Placebo recipients trailed vaccine recipients in spike-specific TCR breadth.

V was clipped by 3 bases and J by 0 bases, with 6 bases between them. Germline V gene sequence: CDR1 SGHVS, CDR2 FQNEAQ. The CDR3 has 14 amino acids. Treatment noted: over 15 received Ad26.COV2.S at low or high dose, single or two shots; about 5 received placebo; per-sample allocation not given. At day 63 after the first vaccine or placebo injection, samples were drawn. The clonotype comes from a person between 18 and 59 years old who received the Ad26.COV2.S COVID-19 vaccine or a placebo. The specimen comprised peripheral blood, sampled in a trial of Ad26.COV2.S vaccine versus placebo. The V gene is TRBV7-8, the J gene TRBJ2-1, with D maybe TRBD2 (5 bases). The CDR3 sequence: CASSFSGSYNEQFF. In nucleotides, the CDR3 is TGTGCCAGCAGCTTCAGCGGCTCCTACAATGAGCAGTTCTTC.